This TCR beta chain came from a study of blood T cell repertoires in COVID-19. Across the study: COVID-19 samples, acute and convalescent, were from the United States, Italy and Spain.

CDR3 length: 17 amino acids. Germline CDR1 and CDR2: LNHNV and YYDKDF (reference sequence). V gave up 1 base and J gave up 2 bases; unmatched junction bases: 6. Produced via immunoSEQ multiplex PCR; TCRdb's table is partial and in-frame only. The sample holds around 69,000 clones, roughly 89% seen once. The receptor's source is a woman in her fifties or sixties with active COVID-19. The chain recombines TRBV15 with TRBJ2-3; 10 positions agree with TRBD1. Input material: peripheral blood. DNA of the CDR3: TGTGCCACCAGCAGAGGGGTAGGGACAGGGGTCACAGATACGCAGTATTTT. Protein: CATSRGVGTGVTDTQYF.